This TCR beta chain was identified in a study of T cell repertoires in cytomegalovirus infection. Study-wide background: From public TCR beta signatures came an indication of both CMV infection and matching HLA type. Study-wide findings and caveats: Dominating the ex vivo response were HLA-C-restricted CMV-specific TCR beta clonotypes.

This clonotype was counted many times. The antigen remains undetermined. TCRdb ran MiXCR on the reads and lists one entry per CDR3 protein. Of hundreds of thousands of distinct CDR3 sequences listed, about 8.8% are singletons. This CDR3 has 18 residues. Germline trimming cut 6 bases from V and 8 bases from J; bases unmatched to any gene: 18. Germline CDR1 reads SEHNR; CDR2 reads FQNEAQ (reference sequence). The chain uses TRBV7-9 and TRBJ1-6, with TRBD1 identical over 8 bases. The sequenced material came from PBMCs. The source of this sequence is a human donor in good health (CMV status not recorded). Some clones in this sample may be carry-over from other donors' samples. The CDR3 loop reads CASRGGTWTGLNDSPLHF. CDR3 bases: TGTGCCAGCAGAGGAGGCACGTGGACAGGGCTTAACGATTCACCCCTCCACTTT.